This T cell receptor (beta chain) originates from a study of molecular identifiers for immune sequencing clone quantification (dated by TCRdb to the late 2010s). About the investigation overall: For a replicate experiment, RNA from around 20,000 or 100,000 naive CD8 T cells was divided into five aliquots, of which four were sequenced. This methods study used CD8 T cells to benchmark TCR RNA copy counting and molecular-identifier clustering-based TCR repertoire sequencing (MIDCIRS). The study at large found these results: Even against a background of one million naive CD8 T cells, spiked-in Jurkat TCR RNA amounting to a single cell's worth was reported to be detectable. The sizes of highly expanded clones could end up underestimated when identical TCR molecules share a barcode. Without barcode sub-clustering, chimeric consensus sequences inflated TCR diversity; chimeras reached as high as 47%. The naive libraries included spiked-in Jurkat TCR RNA (around 10 copies' worth), and this RNA is not part of the donor repertoire. In CMV-specific effector cells, clones with more than 20 RNA copies accounted for over 98% of molecules, whereas in naive cells such clones accounted for under 1%. Roughly 2.8 recovered TCR RNA copies per cell were obtained by modeling, versus about 10 by digital PCR, implying a capture efficiency of approximately 30%.

Libraries of naive CD8 T cells were generated from around 20,000 to 1,000,000 sorted cells, with 10%, 30% or 50% of the purified RNA used. Naive CD8 T cells were FACS-sorted as CD8+CD4-CCR7+CD45RA+ on a BD FACSAria II into RLT Plus buffer. Around 11 TCR copies' worth of Jurkat RNA were spiked into about 19,000-1,100,000 naive CD8 T cell samples to test detection sensitivity. CD8 T cells were enriched with RosetteSep CD8+ T Cell Enrichment Cocktail and Ficoll-Paque, followed by ACK red cell lysis. Library prep was done by PCR. The reads were generated on a NextSeq 500. Bulk TCR libraries were generated as previously described, with the TCR primers listed in Table S5 used. Purification of total RNA was performed with the Qiagen AllPrep DNA/RNA kit. Before any analysis, reads coming from multiple sequencing runs of the same library were combined into one pool. Regarding the original processing steps: Reads were retained only if an exact TCR constant sequence was present, and the retained reads were trimmed to 150 nt and grouped according to their 12-nt molecular barcodes. Reads within each barcode group were sub-clustered using a 15% Levenshtein threshold, and quality-weighted consensus sequences were constructed for each RNA molecule. Non-functional sequences were discarded, and so were lower-count sequences lying one edit away from another sequence. On the basis of fitting two negative binomial distributions, barcode sub-clusters with fewer than 20% of the maximum read count were discarded. TCRdb handled the public reads itself, with Q25 trimming in fastp and clone calling in MiXCR, and kept productive beta chains. Every entry covers one CDR3 protein and lists the most common genes and DNA from its rows. The V and J calls were not made by the authors but by TCRdb's processing. The table for this sample lists about 630,000 distinct CDR3 sequences; around 25% of them were counted only once. Jointly, the top ten make up about 0.84% of the sample.

The table lists this clonotype with many counts. Its antigen remains undetermined. No much larger clone exists at a distance of one base, and base qualities are not known. The germline V gene yields SNHLY for CDR1 and FYNNEI for CDR2. V is trimmed back by 1 base and J by 3 bases, and the junction contains 11 bases that no gene match accounts for. The CDR3 covers 18 residues, taking in both the cysteine and the phenylalanine. Only the CDR3 DNA stays, 54 bases, in frame from base 1. The rearranged chain carries TRBV2 and TRBJ2-5; 10 bases in the middle match TRBD2. The TCR sequence derives from a human donor in good health. Some libraries in this study had Jurkat cell RNA spiked in. Sample: naive CD8+ T cells from blood, with Jurkat cell RNA spiked in. The meaning of the sample's cell subset or site label: FACS-sorted CD8+CD4-CCR7+CD45RA+ naive T cells. The DNA sequence is TGTGCCAGCAGTGAAGAAGCGCAGGGGCTAGCGGGGGAAGAGACCCAGTACTTC. This yields the protein CASSEEAQGLAGEETQYF.